Sequencing of this T cell receptor (beta chain) was carried out in a study of breast tumors, draining lymph nodes, adjacent tissues. General study findings and limits: Tumor repertoires ranked between lymph nodes and nontumor tissue in diversity, with V and J gene preferences. Compared with basal-like, luminal-like tumors shared significantly more repertoire with nontumor tissue. Findings are consistent with lymph node origin and intratumoral expansion of most tumor T cells. That most tumor T cells come from lymph nodes remained unproven.

A remark on this clonotype: Its antigen is not identified. A much larger clonotype is one base distant, so this may be a read error.

This CDR3 comprises 14 residues. In germline, CDR1 is SGHNT, CDR2 YYREEE (reference sequence). The lymph nodes were axillary draining lymph nodes from breast cancer patients. TCRdb fed the multiplex PCR reads into MiXCR, producing one record per CDR3 protein. The data show around 300,000 distinct CDR3 sequences, over 25% seen once. Specimen: axillary lymph node tissue. The rearrangement joins TRBV5-4 to TRBJ2-2; 8 bases align to TRBD2. This clonotype originated in a female donor with breast cancer. Some clones in this sample may be carry-over from other donors' samples. In nucleotides, the CDR3 is TGTGCCGGCAGCGGGGGTCTCCGGGACGGGGAGCTGTTTTTT. This encodes CAGSGGLRDGELFF.